This TCR beta chain derives from a study of T cell responses to AZD1222 COVID-19 vaccine. The overall study: Pooling of second doses given at about 4 or about 12 weeks was done.

Trimming took off 3 bases at V and 10 bases at J, with 12 bases between the two ends. Germline values: CDR1 MDHEN, CDR2 SYDVKM. The CDR3 length is 12 residues. Broader study findings: Of the AZD1222 recipients, only 6 or 7 were seropositive at baseline. Spike-specific TCR breadth and depth went up after people got two AZD1222 doses. Of spike-specific TCRs, nearly half reportedly target regions left unmutated in variants.

Assay: immunoSEQ multiplex PCR; the TCRdb copy retains only in-frame clones and omits some. Here the sample spans about 150,000 clones, about nine tenths being singletons. With regard to this clone: The antigen remains unidentified.

V gene TRBV28 combines with J gene TRBJ1-2; TRBD1 might be the D (6 bases). The specimen comprised peripheral blood, sampled on day 0 of AZD1222 vaccination. The TCR originated in an adult in good health. CDR3 in amino acids: CASSFQGKAYTF. The CDR3 DNA sequence: TGTGCCAGCAGTTTTCAGGGGAAAGCCTACACCTTC.